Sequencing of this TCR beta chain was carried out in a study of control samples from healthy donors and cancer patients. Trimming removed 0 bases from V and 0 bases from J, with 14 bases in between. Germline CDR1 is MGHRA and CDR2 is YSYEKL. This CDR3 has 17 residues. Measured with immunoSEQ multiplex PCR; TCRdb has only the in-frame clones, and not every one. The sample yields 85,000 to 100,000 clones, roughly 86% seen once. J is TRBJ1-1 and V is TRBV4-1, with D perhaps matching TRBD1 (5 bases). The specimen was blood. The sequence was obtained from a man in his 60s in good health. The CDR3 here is CASSQDPGRILNTEAFF. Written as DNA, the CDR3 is TGCGCCAGCAGCCAAGATCCGGGACGGATTTTGAACACTGAAGCTTTCTTT.